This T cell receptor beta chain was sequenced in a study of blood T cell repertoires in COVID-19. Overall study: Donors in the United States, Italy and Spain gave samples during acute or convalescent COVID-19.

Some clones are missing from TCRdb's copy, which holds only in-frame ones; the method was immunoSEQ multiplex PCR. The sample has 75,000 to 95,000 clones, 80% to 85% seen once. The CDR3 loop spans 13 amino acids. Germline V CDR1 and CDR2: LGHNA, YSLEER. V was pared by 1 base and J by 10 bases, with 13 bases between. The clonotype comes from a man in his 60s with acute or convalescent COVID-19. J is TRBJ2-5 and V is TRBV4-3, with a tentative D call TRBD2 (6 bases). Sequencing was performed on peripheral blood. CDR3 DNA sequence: TGCGCCAGCAGCCAAGGGGAGGACACCCTCCAGTACTTC. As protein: CASSQGEDTLQYF.